The entry below describes one T cell receptor (beta chain). How the authors handled the data: Reference gene primer amplification in the assay estimated nucleated cell counts. Clones were read by immunoSEQ multiplex PCR, and TCRdb kept only the in-frame ones, dropping some. The V and J calls and clone size come from that table; D and trimming were worked out from the DNA. Here the sample spans roughly 180,000 clones, 88% being singletons. The entry originates in a study of blood T cell repertoires in COVID-19. Across the study: The study drew acute and convalescent COVID-19 samples from the United States, Italy and Spain. Nucleic acid was either cDNA or gDNA, and it came from T cells, B-cell-depleted T cells, or PBMCs.

In germline, CDR1 is SGHAT, CDR2 FQNNGV. V was clipped by 8 bases and J by 0 bases, with 8 bases between them. The CDR3 consists of 14 residues. The sequenced material came from peripheral blood. The source is a woman aged 30 to 39 with acute or convalescent COVID-19. The chain links TRBV11-2 to TRBJ2-6; TRBD2 is a possible D gene (6 bases). The CDR3 nucleotides read TGTGCCAGCGGGGGGATCTCTGGGGCCAACGTCCTGACTTTC. Translated, it gives CASGGISGANVLTF.